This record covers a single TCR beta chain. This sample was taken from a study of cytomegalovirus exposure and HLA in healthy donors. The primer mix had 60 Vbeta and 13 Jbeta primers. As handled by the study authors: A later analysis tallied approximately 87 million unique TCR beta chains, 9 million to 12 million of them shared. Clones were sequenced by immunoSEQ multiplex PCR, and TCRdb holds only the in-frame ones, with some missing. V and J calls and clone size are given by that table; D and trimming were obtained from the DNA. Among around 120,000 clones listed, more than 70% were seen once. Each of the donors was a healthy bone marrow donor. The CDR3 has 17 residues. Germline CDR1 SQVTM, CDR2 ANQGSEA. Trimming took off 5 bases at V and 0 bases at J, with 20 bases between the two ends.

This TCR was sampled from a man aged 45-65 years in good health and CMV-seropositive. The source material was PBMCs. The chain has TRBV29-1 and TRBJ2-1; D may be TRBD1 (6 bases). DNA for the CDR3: TGCAGCGTTCTTCTTCTCGGACAGCCCAGCTCCTACAATGAGCAGTTCTTC. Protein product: CSVLLLGQPSSYNEQFF.